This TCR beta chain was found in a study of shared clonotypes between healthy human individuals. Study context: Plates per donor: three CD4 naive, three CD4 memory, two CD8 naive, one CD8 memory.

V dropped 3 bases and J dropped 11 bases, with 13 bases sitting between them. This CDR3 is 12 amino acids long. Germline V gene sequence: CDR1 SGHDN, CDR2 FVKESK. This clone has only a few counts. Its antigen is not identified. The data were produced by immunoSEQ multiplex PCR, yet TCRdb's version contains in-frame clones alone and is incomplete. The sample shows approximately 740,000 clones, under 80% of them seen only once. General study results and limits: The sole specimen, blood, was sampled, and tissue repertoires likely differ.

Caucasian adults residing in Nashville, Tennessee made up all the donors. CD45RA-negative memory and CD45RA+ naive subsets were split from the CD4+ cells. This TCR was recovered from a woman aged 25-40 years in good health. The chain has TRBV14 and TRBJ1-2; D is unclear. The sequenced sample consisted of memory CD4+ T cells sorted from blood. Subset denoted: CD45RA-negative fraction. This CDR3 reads CASSHTADRYTF. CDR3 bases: TGTGCCAGCAGCCACACAGCCGATAGGTACACCTTC.